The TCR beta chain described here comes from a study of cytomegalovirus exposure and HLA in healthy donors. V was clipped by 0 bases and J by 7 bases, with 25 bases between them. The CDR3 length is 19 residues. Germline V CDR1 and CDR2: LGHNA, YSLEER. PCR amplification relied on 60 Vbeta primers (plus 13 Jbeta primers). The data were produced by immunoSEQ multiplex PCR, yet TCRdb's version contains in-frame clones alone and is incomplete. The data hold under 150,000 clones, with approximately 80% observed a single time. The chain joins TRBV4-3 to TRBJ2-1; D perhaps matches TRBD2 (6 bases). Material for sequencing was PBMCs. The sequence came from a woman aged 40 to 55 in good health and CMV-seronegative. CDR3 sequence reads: CASSQDGSRGPRIRNEQFF. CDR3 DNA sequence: TGCGCCAGCAGCCAAGATGGATCGCGGGGACCCCGGATAAGGAATGAGCAGTTCTTC.